The following is a T cell receptor (beta chain) sequence with its context. Its antigen has not been determined. Base qualities are not provided; no much larger clone lies one nucleotide away. The sample belongs to a study of shared clonotypes between healthy human individuals (dated by TCRdb to about 2020). Study-wide context: The cohort included three men and a couple of women between 18 and 49 years of age. Leukapheresis yielded between about 0.94 and 9 billion PBMCs per donor. To estimate repertoire size and how much clonotype sharing occurs between individuals, the study deeply sequenced the blood TCR repertoires of a handful of healthy adults. Different laboratories and diverse techniques were used to prepare libraries and sequence TCR repertoires, to increase sequencing depth and limit assay-specific biases.

V is cut by 5 bases and J by 7 bases, and the space between the germline ends is 21 bases. Its CDR3 holds 16 amino acids, cysteine through phenylalanine. Of the read, only the CDR3 DNA is kept; its 48 bases are in frame from base 1. The germline V gene sets CDR1 to SGHTA and CDR2 to FQGNSA. The donors were healthy, HIV-negative adults with no recently reported acute infections or vaccinations. Every donor was a Caucasian adult residing in Nashville, Tennessee, USA. In the unsorted samples, approximately 82 million PBMCs were counted, and genomic DNA was extracted using the QIAamp DNA Blood Mini kit. Blood was obtained by leukapheresis, after which PBMCs were separated by Ficoll-Histopaque density gradient centrifugation and cryopreserved in liquid nitrogen vapor phase. Using the deep immunoSEQ assay, multiplex PCR amplified TCR CDR3 regions from genomic DNA. Extracted genomic DNA from each cell subset was spread evenly across all wells of several immunoSEQ 96-well plates, with each plate serving as a replicate. For unsorted PBMC, roughly 270 ng genomic DNA, equal to approximately 30,000 T cell genomes, was loaded into each replicate PCR. Ten immunoSEQ deep assay plates were used to sequence unsorted PBMC genomic DNA. Purified libraries were quantified with a Qubit 3.0 fluorometer, sized on a Bioanalyzer 2100, and re-quantified with the KAPA Library Quantification kit. Each immunoSEQ 96-well plate was sequenced on its own single-read 150-cycle Illumina NextSeq 550 flow cell. The authors' pipeline ran thus. Because the immunoSEQ output included only junctional sequences and no quality scores, the filtering could not be the same as the filtering used for full-length reads. To assign V/J genes and CDR3, sequences were annotated using PyIR, a Python wrapper for IgBLAST v1.9, with IMGT germline references. Any read was removed if the V/J assignment was weak (E-value above 1e-6), the CDR3 was missing, or the read contained stop codons, out-of-frame junctions, or ambiguous translated residues. V3J clonotypes were defined by identical inferred V gene, J gene, and CDR3 amino acid sequence. Percentage overlap between repertoires was computed as shared unique clonotypes divided by the size of the smaller repertoire. Richness of each repertoire was evaluated using RTK rarefaction, the Chao1 estimator, and Recon v2.1 estimates of unobserved clonotypes. This immuneACCESS table, as held by TCRdb, lists in-frame sequences with V and J called but not all clones. Of the missing ones, under half trace to an unresolved V gene in checked studies; the others have no known cause. The DNA gave D and trimming, while V, J and clone size come from that table. The sample has some 500,000 clones on record, 79% of them singletons. Approximately 12% of the sample is in the top ten clones.

Beyond this particular receptor, the publication reports: Because the study included a small number of donors, the genetic and exposure-history diversity represented was limited. Based on pairwise subsampling, the degree of clonotype sharing among donors was expected to be affected by sequencing depth. Only blood was sampled, and tissue TCR repertoires likely differ from those in blood.

This chain joins TRBV7-2 to TRBJ2-1; tentative D gene TRBD2, with 7 bases matching. The sample comprised PBMCs. The receptor was isolated from a woman in her thirties or forties in good health. Some clones in this sample may be carry-over from other donors' samples. The nucleotides are TGTGCCAGCAGCCGACACTGGGACGAGGGGGGGAATGAGCAGTTCTTC. Its coded protein is CASSRHWDEGGNEQFF.